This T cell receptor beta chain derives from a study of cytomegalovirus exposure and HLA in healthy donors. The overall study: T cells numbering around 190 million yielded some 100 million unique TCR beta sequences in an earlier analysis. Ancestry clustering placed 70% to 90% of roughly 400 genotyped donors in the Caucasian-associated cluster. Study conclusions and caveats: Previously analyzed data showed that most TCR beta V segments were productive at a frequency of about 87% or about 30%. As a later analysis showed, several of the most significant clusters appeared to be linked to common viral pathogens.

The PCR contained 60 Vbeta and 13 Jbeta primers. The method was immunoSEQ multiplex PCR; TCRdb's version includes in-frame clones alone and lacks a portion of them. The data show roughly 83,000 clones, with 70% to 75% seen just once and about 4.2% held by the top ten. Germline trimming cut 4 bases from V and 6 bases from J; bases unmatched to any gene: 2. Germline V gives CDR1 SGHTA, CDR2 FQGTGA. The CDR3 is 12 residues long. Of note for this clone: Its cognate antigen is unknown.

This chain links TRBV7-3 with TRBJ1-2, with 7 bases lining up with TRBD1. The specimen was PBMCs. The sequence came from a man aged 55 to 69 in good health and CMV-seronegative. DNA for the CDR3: TGTGCCAGCAGCTCCACAGGGGATGGCTACACCTTC. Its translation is CASSSTGDGYTF.